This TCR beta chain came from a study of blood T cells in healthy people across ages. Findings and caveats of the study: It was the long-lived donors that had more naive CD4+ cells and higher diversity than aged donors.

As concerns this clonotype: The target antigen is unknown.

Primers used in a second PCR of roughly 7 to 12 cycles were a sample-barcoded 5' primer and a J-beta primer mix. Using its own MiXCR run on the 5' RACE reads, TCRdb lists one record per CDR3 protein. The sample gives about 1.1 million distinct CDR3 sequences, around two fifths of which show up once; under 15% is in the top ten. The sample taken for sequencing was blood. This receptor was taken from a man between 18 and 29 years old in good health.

CDR3 in amino acids: CASRPTGRNEKLFF. CDR3 in DNA: TGTGCCAGCAGGCCGACAGGGAGAAATGAAAAACTGTTTTTT. The J gene is TRBJ1-4, the V gene TRBV27; TRBD1 matches at 7 bases. The length of the CDR3 is 14 residues. CDR1 MNHEY and CDR2 SMNVEV come from the germline V gene (reference sequence). The V segment lost 6 bases and the J segment 5 bases; nucleotides outside the gene matches: 6. Supplemented by reference TRBV27 and TRBJ1-4, the full variable domain reads EAQVTQNPRYLITVTGKKLTVTCSQNMNHEYMSWYRQDPGLGLRQIYYSMNVEVTDKGDVPEGYKVSRKEKRNFPLILESPSPNQTSLYFCASRPTGRNEKLFFGSGTQLSVL.